This TCR beta chain came from a study of Ad26.COV2.S vaccination and SARS-CoV-2 variants. The germline V gene encodes CDR1 SGHVS and CDR2 FQNEAQ. The CDR3 has 17 amino acids. Trimming removed 0 bases at V and 2 bases at J, with 15 bases between. Treatment given: 15 to 20 received Ad26.COV2.S at low or high dose, single or two shots; several received placebo; per-sample allocation not given. Vaccine and placebo recipients were sampled on day 63 after the first injection. Wuhan-strain SARS-CoV-2 spike was expressed by the Ad26 vector that made up the vaccine. The table came from immunoSEQ multiplex PCR; TCRdb's copy has only in-frame clones and leaves some out. The sample holds 350,000 to 500,000 clones, about nine tenths seen once.

The clonotype comes from a person between 18 and 65 years old who received the Ad26.COV2.S COVID-19 vaccine or a placebo. V and J are TRBV7-8 and TRBJ2-3; TRBD2 might be the D (5 bases). Specimen: peripheral blood, collected in a trial of Ad26.COV2.S vaccine versus placebo. This chain's CDR3 is CASSLAGVSSYTDTQYF. The CDR3, as DNA: TGTGCCAGCAGCTTAGCCGGGGTCAGTTCTTACACAGATACGCAGTATTTT.